This entry concerns a single T cell receptor beta chain. As yet, its antigen is unknown. Healthy Caucasians provided all donations. The data derive from a study of identical twins. General observations from the study: Models predicted less out-of-frame TCR alpha sharing in monozygotic twins than was found. Out-of-frame alpha sequences common to twins exhibited a surplus of low generation probability. Beta out-of-frame sequences displayed a weaker excess of sharing between twins.

CDR3 length: 17 residues. Germline lookup yields CDR1 SGHRS and CDR2 YFSETQ. With V trimmed by 0 bases and J by 4 bases, 6 bases remained unmatched. TCRdb processed the 5' RACE reads anew with MiXCR; each CDR3 protein has one entry. The top ten hold more than 0.25% of the sample, which has 1.5 million to 2 million distinct CDR3 sequences, about 31% seen once. This sequence was found in a newborn girl in good health. What was sequenced was cord blood. This chain connects TRBV5-1 to TRBJ2-1, with TRBD2 identical over 11 bases. CDR3 residues: CASSLGLAGGAYNEQFF. Written as DNA, the CDR3 is TGCGCCAGCAGCTTGGGGCTAGCGGGGGGAGCTTACAATGAGCAGTTCTTC.